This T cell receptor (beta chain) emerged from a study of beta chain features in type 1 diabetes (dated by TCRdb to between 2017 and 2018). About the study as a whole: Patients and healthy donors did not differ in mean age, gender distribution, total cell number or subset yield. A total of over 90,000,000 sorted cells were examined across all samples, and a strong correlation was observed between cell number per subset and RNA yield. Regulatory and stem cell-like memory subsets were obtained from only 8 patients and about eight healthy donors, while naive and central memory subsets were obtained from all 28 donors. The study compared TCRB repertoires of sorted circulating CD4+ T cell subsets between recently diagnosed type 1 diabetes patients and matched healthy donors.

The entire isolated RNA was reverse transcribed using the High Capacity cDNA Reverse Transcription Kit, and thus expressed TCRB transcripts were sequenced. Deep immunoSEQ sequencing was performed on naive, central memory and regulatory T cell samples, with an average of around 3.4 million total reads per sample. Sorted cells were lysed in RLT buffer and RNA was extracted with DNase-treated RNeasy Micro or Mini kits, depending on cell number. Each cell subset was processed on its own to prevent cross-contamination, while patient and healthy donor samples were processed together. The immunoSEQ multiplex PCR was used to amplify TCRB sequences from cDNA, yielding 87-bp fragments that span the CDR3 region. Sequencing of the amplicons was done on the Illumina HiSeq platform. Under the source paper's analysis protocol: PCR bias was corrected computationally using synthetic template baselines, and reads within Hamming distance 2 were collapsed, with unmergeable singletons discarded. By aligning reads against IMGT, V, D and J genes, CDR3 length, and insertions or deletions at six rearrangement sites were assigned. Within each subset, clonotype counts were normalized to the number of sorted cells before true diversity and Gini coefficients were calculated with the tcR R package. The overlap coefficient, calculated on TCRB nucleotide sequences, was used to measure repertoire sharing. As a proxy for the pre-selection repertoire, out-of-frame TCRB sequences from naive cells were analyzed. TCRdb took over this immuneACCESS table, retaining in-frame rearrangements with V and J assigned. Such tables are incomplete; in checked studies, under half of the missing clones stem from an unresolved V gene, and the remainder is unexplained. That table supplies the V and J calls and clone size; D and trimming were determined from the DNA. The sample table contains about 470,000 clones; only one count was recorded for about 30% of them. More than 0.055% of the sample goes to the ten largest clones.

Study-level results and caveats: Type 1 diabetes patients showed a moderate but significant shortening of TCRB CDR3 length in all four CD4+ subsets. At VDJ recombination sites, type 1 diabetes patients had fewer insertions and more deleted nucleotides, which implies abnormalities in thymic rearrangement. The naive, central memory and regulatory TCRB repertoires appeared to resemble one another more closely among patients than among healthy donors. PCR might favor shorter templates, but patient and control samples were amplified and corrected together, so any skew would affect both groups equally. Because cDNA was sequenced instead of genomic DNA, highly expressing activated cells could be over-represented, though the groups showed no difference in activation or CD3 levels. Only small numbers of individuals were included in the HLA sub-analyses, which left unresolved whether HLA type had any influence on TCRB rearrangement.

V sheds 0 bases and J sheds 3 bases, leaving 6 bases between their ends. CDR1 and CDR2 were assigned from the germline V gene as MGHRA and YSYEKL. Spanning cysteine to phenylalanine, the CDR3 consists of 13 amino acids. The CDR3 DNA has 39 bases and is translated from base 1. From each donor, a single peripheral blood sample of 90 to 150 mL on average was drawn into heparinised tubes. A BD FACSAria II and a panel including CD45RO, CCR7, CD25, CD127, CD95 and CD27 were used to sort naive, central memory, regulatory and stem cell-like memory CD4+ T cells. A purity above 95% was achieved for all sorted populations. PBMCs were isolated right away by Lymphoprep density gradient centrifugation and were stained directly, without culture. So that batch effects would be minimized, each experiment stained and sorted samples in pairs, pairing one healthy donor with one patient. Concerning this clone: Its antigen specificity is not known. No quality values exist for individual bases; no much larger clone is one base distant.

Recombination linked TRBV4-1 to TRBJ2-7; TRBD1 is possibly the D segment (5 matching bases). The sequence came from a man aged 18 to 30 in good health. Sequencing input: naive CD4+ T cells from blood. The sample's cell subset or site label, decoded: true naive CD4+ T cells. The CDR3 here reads CASSQDRVYEQYF. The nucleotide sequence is TGCGCCAGCAGCCAAGACAGGGTCTACGAGCAGTACTTC.